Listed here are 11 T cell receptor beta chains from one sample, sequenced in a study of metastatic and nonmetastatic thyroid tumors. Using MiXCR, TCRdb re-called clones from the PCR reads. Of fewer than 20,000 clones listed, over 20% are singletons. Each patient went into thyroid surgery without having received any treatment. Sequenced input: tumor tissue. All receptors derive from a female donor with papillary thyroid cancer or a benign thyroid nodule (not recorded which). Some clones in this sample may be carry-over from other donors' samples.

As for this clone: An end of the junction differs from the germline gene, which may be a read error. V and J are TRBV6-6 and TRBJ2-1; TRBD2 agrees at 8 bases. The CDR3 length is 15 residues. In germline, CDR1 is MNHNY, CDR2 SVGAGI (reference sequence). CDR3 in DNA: TGCGCCAGCAGTTACGAGGGTAGCGGGATGAATGAGCAGTTCTTC. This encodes CASSYEGSGMNEQFF.

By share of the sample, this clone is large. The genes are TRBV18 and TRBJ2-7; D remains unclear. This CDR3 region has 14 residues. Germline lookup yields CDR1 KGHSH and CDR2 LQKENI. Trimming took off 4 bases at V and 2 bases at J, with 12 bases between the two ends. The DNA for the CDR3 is TGTGCCAGCTCACTAAGACAAGGACCCTACGAGCAGTACTTC. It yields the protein CASSLRQGPYEQYF.

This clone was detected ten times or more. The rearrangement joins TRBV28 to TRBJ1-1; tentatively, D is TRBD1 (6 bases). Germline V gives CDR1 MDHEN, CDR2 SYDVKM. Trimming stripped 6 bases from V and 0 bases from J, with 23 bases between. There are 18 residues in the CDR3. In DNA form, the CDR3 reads TGTGCCAGCAGGCCCGTATTGGGCAGGGGAGCCGTGAACACTGAAGCTTTCTTT. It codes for CASRPVLGRGAVNTEAFF.

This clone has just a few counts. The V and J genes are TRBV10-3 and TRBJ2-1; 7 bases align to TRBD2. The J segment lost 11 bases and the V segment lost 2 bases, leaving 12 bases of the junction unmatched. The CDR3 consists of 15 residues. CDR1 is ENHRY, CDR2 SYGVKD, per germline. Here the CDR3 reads CAISEEIAGTQKQFF. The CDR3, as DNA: TGTGCCATCAGTGAGGAAATAGCGGGCACCCAAAAGCAGTTCTTC.

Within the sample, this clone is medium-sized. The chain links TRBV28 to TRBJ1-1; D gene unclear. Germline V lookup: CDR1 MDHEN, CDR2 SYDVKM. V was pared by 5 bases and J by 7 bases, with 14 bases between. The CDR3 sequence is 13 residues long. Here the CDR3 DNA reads TGTGCCAGCAGTCTCGCCCGGATAAGTGAAGCTTTCTTT. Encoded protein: CASSLARISEAFF.

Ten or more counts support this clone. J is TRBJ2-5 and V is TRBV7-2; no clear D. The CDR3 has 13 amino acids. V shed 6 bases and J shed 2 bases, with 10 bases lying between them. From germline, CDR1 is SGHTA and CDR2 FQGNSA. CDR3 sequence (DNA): TGTGCCAGCAGACAAGACATACAAGAGACCCAGTACTTC. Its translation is CASRQDIQETQYF.

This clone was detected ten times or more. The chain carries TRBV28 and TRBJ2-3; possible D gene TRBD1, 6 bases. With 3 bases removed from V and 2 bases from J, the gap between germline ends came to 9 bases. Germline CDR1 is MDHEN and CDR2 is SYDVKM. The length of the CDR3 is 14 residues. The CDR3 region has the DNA TGTGCCAGCAGTTTGGACAGAGCCACAGATACGCAGTATTTT. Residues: CASSLDRATDTQYF. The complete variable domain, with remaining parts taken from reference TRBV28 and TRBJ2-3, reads DVKVTQSSRYLVKRTGEKVFLECVQDMDHENMFWYRQDPGLGLRLIYFSYDVKMKEKGDIPEGYSVSREKKERFSLILESASTNQTSMYLCASSLDRATDTQYFGPGTRLTVL.

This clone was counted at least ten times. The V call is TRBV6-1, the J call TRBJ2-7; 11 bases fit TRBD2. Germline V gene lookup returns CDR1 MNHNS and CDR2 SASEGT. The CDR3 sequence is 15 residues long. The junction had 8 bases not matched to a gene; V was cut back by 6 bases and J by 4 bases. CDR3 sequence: CASRVAGGQVYEQYF. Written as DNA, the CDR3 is TGTGCCAGCAGAGTAGCGGGAGGGCAGGTGTACGAGCAGTACTTC.

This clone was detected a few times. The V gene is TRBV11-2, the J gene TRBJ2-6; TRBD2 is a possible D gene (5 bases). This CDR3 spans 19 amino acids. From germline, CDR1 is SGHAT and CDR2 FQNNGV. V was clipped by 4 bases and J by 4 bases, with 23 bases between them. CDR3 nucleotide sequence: TGTGCCAGCAGCTCCCTTAAGTTTAAAGAAGCGGAAGGGGCCAACGTCCTGACTTTC. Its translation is CASSSLKFKEAEGANVLTF.

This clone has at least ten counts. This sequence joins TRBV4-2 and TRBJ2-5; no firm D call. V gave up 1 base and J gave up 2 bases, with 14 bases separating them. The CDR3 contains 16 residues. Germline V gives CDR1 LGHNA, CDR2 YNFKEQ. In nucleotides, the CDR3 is TGTGCCAGCAGCCAAGGCCTCCTTAGCAGACAAGAGACCCAGTACTTC. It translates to CASSQGLLSRQETQYF.

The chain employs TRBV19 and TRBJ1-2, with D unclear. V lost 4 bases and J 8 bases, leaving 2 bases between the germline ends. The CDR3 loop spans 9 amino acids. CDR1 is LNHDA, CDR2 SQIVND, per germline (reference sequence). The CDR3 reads CASSRGYTF. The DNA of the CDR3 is TGTGCCAGTAGTAGGGGCTACACCTTC.